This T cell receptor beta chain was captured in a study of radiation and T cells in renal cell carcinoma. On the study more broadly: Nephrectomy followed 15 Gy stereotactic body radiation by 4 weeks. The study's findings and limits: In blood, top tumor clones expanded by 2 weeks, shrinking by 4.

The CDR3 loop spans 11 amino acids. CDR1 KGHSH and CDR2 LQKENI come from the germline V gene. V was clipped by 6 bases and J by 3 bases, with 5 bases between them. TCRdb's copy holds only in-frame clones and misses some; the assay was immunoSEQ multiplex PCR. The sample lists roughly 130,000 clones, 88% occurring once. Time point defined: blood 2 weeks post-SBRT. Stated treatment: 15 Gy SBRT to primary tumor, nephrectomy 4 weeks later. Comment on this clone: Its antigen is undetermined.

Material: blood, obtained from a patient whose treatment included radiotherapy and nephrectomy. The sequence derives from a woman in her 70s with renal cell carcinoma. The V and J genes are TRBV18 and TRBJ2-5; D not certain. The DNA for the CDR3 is TGTGCCAGCTCGGAAGAAGAGACCCAGTACTTC. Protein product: CASSEEETQYF.